One and the same sample provided the 27 T cell receptor beta chains below, sequenced in a study of shared clonotypes between healthy human individuals. Repertoires were generated with immunoSEQ multiplex PCR, while TCRdb's copy carries only in-frame clones and drops some. The table has 90,000 to 120,000 clones, roughly 70% seen once; the top ten hold approximately 24%. Sequenced input: memory CD8+ T cells sorted from blood. Subset indicated: CD45RO+ cells pooled with CCR7-negative TemRA cells. The receptor set was obtained from a woman aged 25-40 years in good health.

This clone was seen ten or more times. Other DNA sequences of this sample code for an identical CDR3. The rearrangement links TRBV28 to TRBJ1-5, with a tentative D call TRBD1 (5 bases). CDR3 size: 14 residues. With 2 bases removed from V and 3 bases from J, the gap between germline ends came to 8 bases. The germline V gene encodes CDR1 MDHEN and CDR2 SYDVKM. CDR3 sequence: CASSLQGNNQPQHF. The CDR3 DNA follows: TGTGCCAGCAGTTTACAGGGAAACAATCAGCCCCAGCATTTT.

The V gene is TRBV6-6, the J gene TRBJ2-7; 10 positions agree with TRBD2. The trim removed 2 bases at V and 6 bases at J, leaving 10 bases unmatched. CDR1 and CDR2 from the germline V gene are MNHNY and SVGAGI (reference sequence). The CDR3 consists of 16 residues. CDR3 loop: CASSYVLAGPLSEQYF. The CDR3 DNA is TGTGCCAGCAGTTACGTACTAGCGGGACCCTTGAGCGAGCAGTACTTC.

The gene calls are TRBV6-4 and TRBJ2-5, with 11 bases fitting TRBD2. The CDR3 totals 15 residues. Germline CDR1 is MRHNA and CDR2 is SNTAGT. The junction had 3 bases not matched to a gene; V was cut back by 5 bases and J by 1 base. The CDR3 nucleotides are TGTGCCAGCAGTCGACTAGCGGGAAGCCAAGAGACCCAGTACTTC. Protein product: CASSRLAGSQETQYF.

A word on this clone: The same CDR3 is also encoded by other DNA sequences in this sample. The chain has TRBV14 and TRBJ2-7, with D unclear. Germline V gives CDR1 SGHDN, CDR2 FVKESK. The CDR3 is 15 amino acids. V dropped 3 bases and J dropped 0 bases, with 12 bases sitting between them. The CDR3 DNA sequence: TGTGCCAGCAGCCAGGAAGAGGCGGCCTCCTACGAGCAGTACTTC. This translates into CASSQEEAASYEQYF.

This clone has more than one count but fewer than ten. The V call is TRBV4-3, the J call TRBJ2-3; D ambiguous. Trimming shortened V by 4 bases and J by 0 bases, and 5 bases separated the two germline ends. Germline assignment: CDR1 LGHNA and CDR2 YSLEER. This CDR3 has 13 residues. The CDR3 DNA sequence: TGCGCCAGCAGCCGCCCAAGCACAGATACGCAGTATTTT. This encodes CASSRPSTDTQYF.

This clone appeared once. This chain uses TRBV10-1 with TRBJ2-2; weak D call: TRBD2 (6 bases). V lost 3 bases and J 7 bases, leaving 12 bases between the germline ends. Germline lookup yields CDR1 WNHNN and CDR2 SYGVQD (reference sequence). The CDR3 loop spans 14 amino acids. The CDR3 sequence is CASSELAESGELFF. The CDR3 DNA sequence: TGCGCCAGCAGTGAATTAGCGGAGAGCGGGGAGCTGTTTTTT.

CDR3 region: CASSQGTSGRQETQYF. The CDR3 region has the DNA TGTGCCAGCAGCCAAGGGACTAGCGGGAGACAAGAGACCCAGTACTTC. The chain links TRBV25-1 to TRBJ2-5, with 14 bases fitting TRBD2. The germline gives CDR1 MGHDK, CDR2 SYGVNS. This CDR3 contains 16 residues. With V trimmed by 6 bases and J by 2 bases, 5 bases remained unmatched.

V and J are TRBV10-3 and TRBJ1-5; no definite D call. Trimming stripped 3 bases from V and 4 bases from J, with 10 bases between. Germline V gene data show CDR1 as ENHRY and CDR2 as SYGVKD. This CDR3 region has 14 residues. In nucleotides, the CDR3 is TGTGCCATCAGTGAAGAAGGGCTTAATCAGCCCCAGCATTTT. Encoded protein: CAISEEGLNQPQHF.

The chain couples TRBV7-9 to TRBJ2-7; 11 positions match TRBD1. Germline CDR1 reads SEHNR; CDR2 reads FQNEAQ (reference sequence). After removal of 3 bases from V and 4 bases from J, the junction contained 8 bases not matched to a gene. The length of the CDR3 is 16 residues. The CDR3 loop reads CASSLDRGLYVYEQYF. The DNA for the CDR3 is TGTGCCAGCAGCTTGGACAGGGGGCTTTACGTGTACGAGCAGTACTTC.

This chain joins TRBV5-1 and TRBJ1-4; the D gene is possibly TRBD1 (6 bases). The length of the CDR3 is 17 residues. Germline-derived CDR1 and CDR2 are SGHRS and YFSETQ. The V and J ends lost 4 bases and 4 bases respectively, with 20 bases between them. CDR3 nucleotides: TGCGCCAGCAGCCTTTGGGGGCCGGAGGGAGTTAATGAAAAACTGTTTTTT. Translation: CASSLWGPEGVNEKLFF.

The rearrangement links TRBV4-2 to TRBJ2-6; D gene unclear. V lost 3 bases and J lost 0, with 9 bases in between. Germline lookup yields CDR1 LGHNA and CDR2 YNFKEQ. This CDR3 contains 16 residues. The DNA of the CDR3 is TGTGCCAGCAGCCATGACCGGGTCTCTGGGGCCAACGTCCTGACTTTC. Protein sequence: CASSHDRVSGANVLTF.

The V gene is TRBV7-9, the J gene TRBJ2-7; weak D call: TRBD2 (5 bases). This CDR3 is built from 13 residues. Germline V gene sequence: CDR1 SEHNR, CDR2 FQNEAQ (reference sequence). Between the trimmed V and J ends, which lost 5 bases and 4 bases, there was a span of 12 bases. CDR3 protein: CASSLDWTYEQYF. The DNA of the CDR3 is TGTGCCAGCAGCCTCGACTGGACTTACGAGCAGTACTTC.

The chain couples TRBV2 to TRBJ2-3; D not resolved. Germline CDR1 reads SNHLY; CDR2 reads FYNNEI. V was trimmed by 8 bases and J by 2 bases, leaving 17 bases between them. The CDR3 length is 15 residues. CDR3 nucleotide sequence: TGTGCCAGCCTAAAGGACGCGGCCTTCACAGATACGCAGTATTTT. Amino acids: CASLKDAAFTDTQYF. The complete variable domain, with remaining parts taken from reference TRBV2 and TRBJ2-3, reads EPEVTQTPSHQVTQMGQEVILRCVPISNHLYFYWYRQILGQKVEFLVSFYNNEISEKSEIFDDQFSVERPDGSNFTLKIRSTKLEDSAMYFCASLKDAAFTDTQYFGPGTRLTVL.

This clone came up many times. The same CDR3 is also encoded by other DNA sequences in this sample. The rearrangement links TRBV7-9 to TRBJ2-7; D not resolved. This CDR3 has 12 residues. Germline V CDR1 and CDR2: SEHNR, FQNEAQ (reference sequence). V shed 5 bases and J shed 0 bases, with 5 bases lying between them. Here the CDR3 reads CASSPTSYEQYF. In nucleotides, the CDR3 is TGTGCCAGCAGCCCAACCTCCTACGAGCAGTACTTC.

The chain carries TRBV7-2 and TRBJ2-1, with D hard to call. The CDR3 spans 15 residues. The V gene lost 4 bases and the J gene lost 0 bases, with 10 bases spanning the gap. CDR1 and CDR2 from the germline V gene are SGHTA and FQGNSA. CDR3 region: CASSSRLVSYNEQFF. As DNA, the CDR3 is TGTGCCAGCAGCTCGAGACTGGTCTCCTACAATGAGCAGTTCTTC.

The chain is built from TRBV27 and TRBJ2-7; possibly TRBD2 for D (5 bases). V lost 6 bases and J lost 0, with 15 bases in between. The CDR3 is 15 amino acids. In germline, CDR1 is MNHEY, CDR2 SMNVEV (reference sequence). The CDR3 DNA reads as TGTGCCAGCAGGTCCCTCCTAGCCGACTCCTACGAGCAGTACTTC. It translates to CASRSLLADSYEQYF.

The rearrangement joins TRBV25-1 to TRBJ2-5; 7 nucleotides line up with TRBD2. V was clipped by 4 bases and J by 5 bases; unmatched bases: 10. The CDR3 covers 15 residues. In germline, CDR1 is MGHDK, CDR2 SYGVNS. The DNA for the CDR3 is TGTGCCAGCAGTGGTTCAACAGCGGGGCCGGAGACCCAGTACTTC. Translation: CASSGSTAGPETQYF. The full variable domain, rest sourced from reference TRBV25-1 and TRBJ2-5, is EADIYQTPRYLVIGTGKKITLECSQTMGHDKMYWYQQDPGMELHLIHYSYGVNSTEKGDLSSESTVSRIRTEHFPLTLESARPSHTSQYLCASSGSTAGPETQYFGPGTRLLVL.

The rearrangement uses TRBV2 and TRBJ1-4, with D possibly being TRBD1 (5 bases). Trimming stripped 9 bases from V and 7 bases from J, with 15 bases between. The CDR3 extends over 13 amino acids. The germline CDR1 and CDR2 sequences are SNHLY and FYNNEI. The CDR3 DNA follows: TGTGCCAGTGGTAGGGGAGGAAGTGAAAAACTGTTTTTT. Translating gives CASGRGGSEKLFF.

For this clone: One base separates it from a far larger clone, so it is likely a read error. CDR3 nucleotides: TGTGCCAGCAGCTCCAACGGGGTGCTGGGTAACGAGCAGTACTTC. This translates into CASSSNGVLGNEQYF. This chain uses TRBV7-9 with TRBJ2-7, with a possible D match to TRBD2 (5 bases). The CDR3 contains 15 residues. Per germline, CDR1 SEHNR and CDR2 FQNEAQ (reference sequence). The germline V and J ends were trimmed by 4 bases and 5 bases, with 18 bases remaining between them.

This sequence joins TRBV19 and TRBJ2-5; unclear D gene. The germline V and J ends were trimmed by 3 bases and 4 bases, with 12 bases remaining between them. There are 14 residues in the CDR3. Germline CDR1 and CDR2: LNHDA and SQIVND (reference sequence). As DNA, the CDR3 is TGTGCCAGTAGTATTTCTACGGCCGGAGAGACCCAGTACTTC. Its protein product is CASSISTAGETQYF.

The chain recombines TRBV2 with TRBJ2-7, with TRBD1 as a possible D gene (5 bases). CDR3 length equals 13 residues. Trimming cost V 8 bases and J 3 bases, with 14 bases left between them. CDR1 is SNHLY, CDR2 FYNNEI, per germline. Here the CDR3 reads CASDRQKGYEQYF. CDR3 DNA sequence: TGTGCCAGCGATAGACAGAAGGGCTACGAGCAGTACTTC.

The genes are TRBV5-1 and TRBJ2-1; 14 nucleotides line up with TRBD2. The CDR3 is made up of 17 amino acids. In germline, CDR1 is SGHRS, CDR2 YFSETQ. The V and J ends lost 2 bases and 9 bases, in that order; junction bases with no gene match: 10. CDR3 sequence: CASSLWGLAGVAGEQFF. CDR3 DNA: TGCGCCAGCAGCTTATGGGGACTAGCGGGAGTAGCCGGTGAGCAGTTCTTC. Supplemented by reference TRBV5-1 and TRBJ2-1, the full variable domain reads KAGVTQTPRYLIKTRGQQVTLSCSPISGHRSVSWYQQTPGQGLQFLFEYFSETQRNKGNFPGRFSGRQFSNSRSEMNVSTLELGDSALYLCASSLWGLAGVAGEQFFGPGTRLTVL.

The V and J genes are TRBV27 and TRBJ2-1, with D perhaps matching TRBD2 (6 bases). CDR1 MNHEY and CDR2 SMNVEV come from the germline V gene (reference sequence). The CDR3 consists of 15 residues. V was trimmed by 6 bases and J by 4 bases, leaving 16 bases between them. This CDR3 reads CASRPVPGGYNEQFF. DNA for the CDR3: TGTGCCAGCAGACCGGTTCCCGGAGGGTACAATGAGCAGTTCTTC.

The rearrangement uses TRBV6-1 and TRBJ1-2; 7 bases are a match to TRBD1. V shed 6 bases, J shed 6 bases, and the junction held 10 bases outside the gene matches. The germline V gene has CDR1 MNHNS and CDR2 SASEGT. This CDR3 has 14 residues. CDR3 protein: CASRYRGSYNGYTF. As DNA, the CDR3 is TGTGCCAGCAGGTACAGGGGTTCCTATAATGGCTACACCTTC.

CDR3 sequence reads: CASSQRGYYGYTF. The CDR3 DNA is TGTGCCAGCAGTCAACGGGGTTATTATGGCTACACCTTC. The chain carries TRBV27 and TRBJ1-2; D gene unclear. The length of the CDR3 is 13 residues. CDR1 is MNHEY, CDR2 SMNVEV, per germline (reference sequence). V was shortened by 5 bases and J by 5 bases, with 12 bases between the two germline ends.

This clone was detected once. J is TRBJ1-1 and V is TRBV6-5; D is uncertain. The CDR3 is 14 amino acids. Germline-derived CDR1 and CDR2 are MNHEY and SVGAGI. V was pared by 7 bases and J by 4 bases, with 16 bases between. CDR3 loop: CASNPGATGTEAFF. The DNA of the CDR3 is TGTGCCAGCAACCCTGGCGCGACGGGCACTGAAGCTTTCTTT.

The CDR3 here is CATSSGGRTYGYTF. CDR3 sequence (DNA): TGTGCCACCAGCAGTGGGGGGAGGACCTATGGCTACACCTTC. The chain has TRBV15 and TRBJ1-2; D is possibly TRBD1 (5 bases). CDR1 LNHNV and CDR2 YYDKDF come from the germline V gene (reference sequence). The CDR3 is 14 amino acids. Trimming stripped 3 bases from V and 4 bases from J, with 12 bases between.